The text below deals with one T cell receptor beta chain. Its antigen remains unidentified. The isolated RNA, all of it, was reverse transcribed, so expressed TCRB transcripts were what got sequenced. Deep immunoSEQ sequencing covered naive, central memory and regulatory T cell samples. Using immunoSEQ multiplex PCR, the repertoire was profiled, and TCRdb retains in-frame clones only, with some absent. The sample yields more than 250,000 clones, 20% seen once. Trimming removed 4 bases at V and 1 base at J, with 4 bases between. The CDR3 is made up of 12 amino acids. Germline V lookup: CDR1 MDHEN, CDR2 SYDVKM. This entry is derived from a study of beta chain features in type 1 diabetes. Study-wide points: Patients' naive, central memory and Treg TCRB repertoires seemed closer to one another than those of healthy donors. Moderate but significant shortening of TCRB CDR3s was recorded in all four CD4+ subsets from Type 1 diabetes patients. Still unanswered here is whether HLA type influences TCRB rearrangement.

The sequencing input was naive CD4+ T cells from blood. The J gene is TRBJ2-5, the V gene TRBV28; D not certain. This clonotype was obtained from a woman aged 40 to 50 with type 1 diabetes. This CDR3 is CASSSPQETQYF. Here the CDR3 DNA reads TGTGCCAGCAGTTCTCCCCAAGAGACCCAGTACTTC.